This is a list of T cell receptor beta chains from one sample in a study of CD8 T cells in ankylosing spondylitis. TCRdb reanalysed the 5' RACE reads using MiXCR and keeps one entry per CDR3 protein. The table shows 200,000 to 250,000 distinct CDR3 sequences, with about 16% occurring only once. The sample was blood, either unsorted or a sorted T cell fraction (not recorded which). Source of these receptors: a male donor with ankylosing spondylitis. Both conserved end residues are part of each CDR3. Fields, in order: clone size, D gene, V gene, J gene, CDR3 protein, CDR3 DNA. A D gene is named only where the DNA matches it firmly. Clone size is not always given. Where it is, it says once, few, many or a class for expanded clones.

>few|NA|TRBV11-2|TRBJ2-2
CASVRADTGELFF
TGTGCCAGCGTCAGGGCCGACACCGGGGAGCTGTTTTTT
>few|NA|TRBV7-2|TRBJ2-5
CASSLVTREETQYF
TGTGCCAGCAGCTTAGTTACAAGAGAAGAGACCCAGTACTTC
>few|NA|TRBV20-1|TRBJ2-7
CSALRGNYEQYF
TGCAGTGCTCTAAGGGGAAATTACGAGCAGTACTTC
>many|NA|TRBV27|TRBJ1-1
CASSITDRNTEAFF
TGTGCCAGCAGTATAACCGACCGGAACACTGAAGCTTTCTTT
>NA|NA|TRBV7-2|TRBJ1-2
CASSKEGQNYGYTF
TGTGCCAGCAGCAAAGAAGGACAGAACTATGGCTACACCTTC
>NA|NA|TRBV29-1|TRBJ1-1
CSVEGYTDRSNTEAFF
TGCAGCGTTGAAGGGTACACCGACAGGTCGAACACTGAAGCTTTCTTT
>NA|NA|TRBV9|TRBJ1-1
CASSTRGTDTEAFF
TGTGCCAGCAGCACCCGGGGGACGGACACTGAAGCTTTCTTT
>NA|NA|TRBV4-1|TRBJ1-2
CASSQSRVDYGYTF
TGCGCCAGCAGCCAATCCAGGGTGGACTATGGCTACACCTTC
>few|NA|TRBV20-1|TRBJ2-1
CSARDIYSWGDEQFF
TGCAGTGCTAGAGATATTTACTCCTGGGGCGATGAGCAGTTCTTC
>NA|NA|TRBV5-1|TRBJ2-7
CASSSPQSGKSDEQYF
TGCGCCAGCAGCTCCCCCCAGTCAGGGAAAAGCGACGAGCAGTACTTC
>few|NA|TRBV7-9|TRBJ2-1
CASSQAGAGGNEQFF
TGTGCCAGCAGCCAGGCGGGTGCCGGCGGGAACGAGCAGTTCTTC
>NA|NA|TRBV6-4|TRBJ2-3
CASSDTGGTTDTQYF
TGTGCCAGCAGTGACACCGGTGGGACCACAGATACGCAGTATTTT
>few|NA|TRBV18|TRBJ2-7
CASSPPISSYEQYF
TGTGCCAGCTCACCACCGATCAGCAGCTACGAGCAGTACTTC
>few|NA|TRBV19|TRBJ2-5
CASSILGNQETQYF
TGTGCCAGTAGTATTTTAGGGAATCAAGAGACCCAGTACTTC
>few|TRBD2|TRBV20-1|TRBJ2-7
CSATRLAGLYEQYF
TGCAGTGCCACACGACTAGCGGGGCTCTACGAGCAGTACTTC
>NA|NA|TRBV4-1|TRBJ2-7
CASSRSQAVGDEQYF
TGCGCCAGCAGTCGATCACAGGCAGTTGGGGACGAGCAGTACTTC